The TCR beta chain described here comes from a study of blood T cell repertoires in COVID-19. Overall study: Samples representing acute and convalescent COVID-19 were sourced from the United States, Italy and Spain. PBMCs, B-cell-depleted T cells, or T cells were the source of the cDNA or gDNA that made up the material.

Trimming took 10 bases from V and 3 from J, leaving 12 bases between them. This CDR3 contains 12 residues. CDR1 and CDR2 from the germline V gene are MDHEN and SYDVKM. Per the original methods: Reference gene primer amplification yielded estimated nucleated cell counts. The table came from immunoSEQ multiplex PCR; TCRdb's copy has only in-frame clones and leaves some out. D and trimming come from the DNA, and the V and J calls and clone size come from that table. In the table there are roughly 200,000 clones, around 87% of which are singletons. The rearrangement joins TRBV28 to TRBJ1-1; D remains unclear. What was sequenced was peripheral blood. This TCR came from a man aged 40-50 years with active or convalescent COVID-19. The CDR3 loop reads CATGGPYTEAFF. CDR3 DNA sequence: TGTGCCACGGGTGGCCCCTACACTGAAGCTTTCTTT.